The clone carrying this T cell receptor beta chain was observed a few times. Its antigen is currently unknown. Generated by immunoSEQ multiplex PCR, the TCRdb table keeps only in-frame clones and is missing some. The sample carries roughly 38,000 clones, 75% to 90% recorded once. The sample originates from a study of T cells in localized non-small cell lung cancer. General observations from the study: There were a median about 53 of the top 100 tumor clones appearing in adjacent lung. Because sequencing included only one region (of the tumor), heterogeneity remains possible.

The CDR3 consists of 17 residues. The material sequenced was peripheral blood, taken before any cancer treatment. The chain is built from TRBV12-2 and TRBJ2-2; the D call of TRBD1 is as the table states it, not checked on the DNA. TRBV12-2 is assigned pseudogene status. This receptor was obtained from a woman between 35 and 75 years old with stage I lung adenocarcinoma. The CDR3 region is CASRLGGRGPKTGELFF. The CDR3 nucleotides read TGTGCAAGTCGCTTAGGGGGCAGGGGGCCTAAAACCGGGGAGCTGTTTTTT.